This T cell receptor beta chain was sequenced during a study of regulatory T cells in long-lasting Graves disease. For the study at large: Those with persistent Graves' disease had received antithyroid drugs for over 5 years with positive TSH receptor antibodies.

About this clonotype: Its antigen remains unidentified.

Indicated time point: persistent/refractory GD, antithyroid drugs over 5 years with positive TRAb. PBMC RNA served as the TCR library source. Relying on iRepertoire HTBI primers and Arm-PCR of CDR3 regions, the team built TCR beta libraries. One entry per CDR3 protein results from TCRdb running MiXCR on the multiplex PCR reads. The repertoire consists of some 300,000 distinct CDR3 sequences, with around 20% occurring once and the leading ten covering roughly 50%. Regarding the study as a whole: Persistent disease was associated with favored TRBV28 usage and with favored use of TRBJ1-2 and TRBJ2-5. Accuracy was possibly reduced by small sample size. Whereas more than 950 public clonotypes were shared by new patients, persistent patients shared more, at roughly 3,000.

The length of the CDR3 is 14 residues. With 7 bases removed from V and 4 bases from J, the gap between germline ends came to 16 bases. Germline V gene lookup returns CDR1 MNHNS and CDR2 SASEGT. Sequencing was performed on peripheral blood mononuclear cells (PBMCs), taken when the disease was refractory, from a patient treated with antithyroid drugs. The sequence derives from a female donor with Graves disease. The chain has TRBV6-1 and TRBJ1-1; D is ambiguous. The chain's CDR3 is CASTTRRITTEAFF. CDR3 in DNA: TGTGCCAGCACTACAAGGAGGATTACCACTGAAGCTTTCTTT.